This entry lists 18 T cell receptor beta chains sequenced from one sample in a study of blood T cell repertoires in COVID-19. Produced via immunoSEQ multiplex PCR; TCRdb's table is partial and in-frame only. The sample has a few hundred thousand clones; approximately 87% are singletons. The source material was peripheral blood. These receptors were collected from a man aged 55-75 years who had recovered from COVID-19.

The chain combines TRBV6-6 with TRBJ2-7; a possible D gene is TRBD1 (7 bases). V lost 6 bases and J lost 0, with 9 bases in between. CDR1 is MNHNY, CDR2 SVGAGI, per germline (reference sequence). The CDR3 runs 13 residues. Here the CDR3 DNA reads TGTGCCAGCAGGCGGGACAGCTCCTACGAGCAGTACTTC. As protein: CASRRDSSYEQYF.

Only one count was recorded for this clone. The CDR3 coding sequence is TGCGCCAGCATAAGGGGCAGCTTCCCTTCAACTAATGAAAAACTGTTTTTT. It encodes CASIRGSFPSTNEKLFF. The V call is TRBV10-1, the J call TRBJ1-4, with TRBD1 as a possible D gene (5 bases). The CDR3 consists of 17 residues. V gave up 7 bases and J gave up 0 bases, with 18 bases separating them. The germline V gene has CDR1 WNHNN and CDR2 SYGVQD (reference sequence).

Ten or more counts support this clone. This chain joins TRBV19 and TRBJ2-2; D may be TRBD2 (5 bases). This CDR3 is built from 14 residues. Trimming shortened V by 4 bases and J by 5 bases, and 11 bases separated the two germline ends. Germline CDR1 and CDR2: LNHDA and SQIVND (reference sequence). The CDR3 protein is CASSSRLTTGELFF. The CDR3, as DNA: TGTGCCAGTAGTAGCAGACTAACGACCGGGGAGCTGTTTTTT.

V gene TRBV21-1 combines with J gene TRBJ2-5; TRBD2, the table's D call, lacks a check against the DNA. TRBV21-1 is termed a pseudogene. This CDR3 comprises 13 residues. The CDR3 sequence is CASPQRAGETQYF. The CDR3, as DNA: TGTGCCAGCCCCCAGAGGGCGGGGGAGACCCAGTACTTC.

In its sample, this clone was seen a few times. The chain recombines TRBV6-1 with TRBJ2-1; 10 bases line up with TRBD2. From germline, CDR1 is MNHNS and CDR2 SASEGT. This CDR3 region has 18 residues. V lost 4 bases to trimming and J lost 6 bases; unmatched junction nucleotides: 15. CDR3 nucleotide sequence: TGTGCCAGCAGTGCCGCCCCTAGGCTAGCGGGGGATCTCAATGAGCAGTTCTTC. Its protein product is CASSAAPRLAGDLNEQFF.

The CDR3 DNA reads as TGTGCCAGCAGCCCGGGACCGAGAGTAGGGGGGCAGTACTTC. It is translated as CASSPGPRVGGQYF. This chain links TRBV3-1 (or the pseudogene TRBV3-2) with TRBJ2-7; D is possibly TRBD1 (6 bases). The CDR3 runs 14 residues. Deletions cut 4 bases from V and 9 bases from J, with 19 bases between. In germline, CDR1 is LGHDT, CDR2 YNNKEL (reference sequence).

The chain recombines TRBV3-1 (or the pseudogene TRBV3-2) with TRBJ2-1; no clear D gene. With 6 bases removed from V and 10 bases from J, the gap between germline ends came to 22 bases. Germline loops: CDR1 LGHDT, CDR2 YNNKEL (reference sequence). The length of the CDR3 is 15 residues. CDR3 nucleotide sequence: TGTGCCAGCAGTCATAAGGTCGGCGGATACCTCGAGCAGTTCTTC. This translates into CASSHKVGGYLEQFF.

This chain's CDR3 is CASSYRDSGNTIYF. CDR3 in DNA: TGTGCCAGCAGTTACCGGGACTCTGGAAACACCATATATTTT. The V and J genes are TRBV6-2 or TRBV6-3 and TRBJ1-3; D gene unclear. V lost 2 bases and J 0 bases, leaving 5 bases between the germline ends. CDR1 MNHEY and CDR2 SVGEGT come from the germline V gene. The CDR3 runs 14 residues.

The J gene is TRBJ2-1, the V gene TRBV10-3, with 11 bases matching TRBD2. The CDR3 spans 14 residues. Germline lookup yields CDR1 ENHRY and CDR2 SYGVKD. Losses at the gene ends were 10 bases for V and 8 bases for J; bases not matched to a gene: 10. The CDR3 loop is CATEGTSGSYEQFF. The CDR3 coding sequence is TGTGCCACCGAGGGTACTAGCGGGAGCTATGAGCAGTTCTTC.

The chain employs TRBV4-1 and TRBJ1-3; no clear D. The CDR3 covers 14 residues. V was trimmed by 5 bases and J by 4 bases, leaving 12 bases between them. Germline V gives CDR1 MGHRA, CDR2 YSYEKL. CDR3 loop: CASSSGSRGNTIYF. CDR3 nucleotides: TGCGCCAGCAGCAGCGGCTCGCGAGGAAACACCATATATTTT.

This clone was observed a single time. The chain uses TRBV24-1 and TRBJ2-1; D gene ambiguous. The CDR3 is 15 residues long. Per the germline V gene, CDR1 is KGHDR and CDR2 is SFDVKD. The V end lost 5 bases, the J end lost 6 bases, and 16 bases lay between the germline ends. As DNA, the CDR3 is TGTGCCACCAGTGTAACGCGAAACGCCGTCAATGAGCAGTTCTTC. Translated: CATSVTRNAVNEQFF.

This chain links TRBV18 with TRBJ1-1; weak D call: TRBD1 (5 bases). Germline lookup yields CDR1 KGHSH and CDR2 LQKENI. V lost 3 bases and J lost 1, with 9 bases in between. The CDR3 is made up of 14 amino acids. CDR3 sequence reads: CASSPKGQNTEAFF. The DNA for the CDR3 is TGTGCCAGCTCACCTAAGGGGCAGAACACTGAAGCTTTCTTT.

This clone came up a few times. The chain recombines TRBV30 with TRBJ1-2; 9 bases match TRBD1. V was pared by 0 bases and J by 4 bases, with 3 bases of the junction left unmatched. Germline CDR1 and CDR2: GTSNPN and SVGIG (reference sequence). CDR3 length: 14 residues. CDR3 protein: CAWSVGQGTYGYTF. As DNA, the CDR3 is TGTGCCTGGAGTGTCGGACAGGGGACCTATGGCTACACCTTC.

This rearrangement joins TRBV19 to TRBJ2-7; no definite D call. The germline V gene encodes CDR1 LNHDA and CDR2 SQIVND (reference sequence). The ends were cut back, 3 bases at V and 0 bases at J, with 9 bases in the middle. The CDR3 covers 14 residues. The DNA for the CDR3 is TGTGCCAGTAGTATCTCAGTCAACTCCTACGAGCAGTACTTC. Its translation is CASSISVNSYEQYF.

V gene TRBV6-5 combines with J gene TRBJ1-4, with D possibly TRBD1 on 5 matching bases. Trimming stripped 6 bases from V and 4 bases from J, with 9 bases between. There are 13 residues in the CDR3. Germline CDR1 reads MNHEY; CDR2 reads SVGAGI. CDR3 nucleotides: TGTGCCAGCAGAGGGGCTCTTAATGAAAAACTGTTTTTT. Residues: CASRGALNEKLFF.

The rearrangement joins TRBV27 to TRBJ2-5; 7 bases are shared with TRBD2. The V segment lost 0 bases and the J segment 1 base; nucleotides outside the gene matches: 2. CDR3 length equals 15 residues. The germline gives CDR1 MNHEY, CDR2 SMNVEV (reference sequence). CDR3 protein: CASSLSRTSQETQYF. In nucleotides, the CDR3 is TGTGCCAGCAGTTTATCGAGGACTAGCCAAGAGACCCAGTACTTC.

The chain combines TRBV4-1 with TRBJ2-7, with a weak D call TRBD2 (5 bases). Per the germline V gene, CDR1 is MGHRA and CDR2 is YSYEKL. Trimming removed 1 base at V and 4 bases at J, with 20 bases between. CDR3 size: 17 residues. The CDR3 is CASSQGGAEESRYEQYF. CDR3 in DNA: TGCGCCAGCAGCCAAGGAGGTGCGGAGGAGTCTCGTTACGAGCAGTACTTC.

The CDR3 loop reads CASLLSQGPGEKLFF. CDR3 nucleotides: TGTGCCAGTCTCCTATCACAGGGTCCCGGTGAAAAACTGTTTTTT. The chain employs TRBV19 and TRBJ1-4; a weak D match, TRBD1 (6 bases). Trimming took 8 bases from V and 7 from J, leaving 20 bases between them. This CDR3 is built from 15 residues. From germline, CDR1 is LNHDA and CDR2 SQIVND (reference sequence).